A selection of T cell receptor beta chains follows, all from one sample in a study of cytomegalovirus exposure and HLA in healthy donors. Only in-frame clones appear in the TCRdb table, and some are missing; sequencing was by immunoSEQ multiplex PCR. Of approximately 140,000 clones in the sample, approximately 86% were seen once. The source material was PBMCs. The receptor set was obtained from a man aged 18 to 29 in good health and CMV-seropositive. Each CDR3 is given with its conserved first and last residue. The D gene is left open where the match is weak. Not every row has a clone size; where given, it reads once, few, many or a size class.

d_gene,v_gene,abundance,j_gene,CDR3aa,CDR3nt
NA,TRBV2,NA,TRBJ2-2,CASSGPGTLHGELFF,TGTGCCAGCAGTGGGCCCGGGACTCTGCACGGGGAGCTGTTTTTT
TRBD1,TRBV18,NA,TRBJ1-1,CASLQGHDTEAFF,TGTGCCAGCTTACAGGGGCACGACACTGAAGCTTTCTTT
NA,TRBV5-1,NA,TRBJ2-7,CASSLVGVFDEQYF,TGCGCCAGCAGCTTGGTCGGGGTTTTCGACGAGCAGTACTTC
TRBD1,TRBV28,NA,TRBJ1-2,CASSFMTGKDYGYTF,TGTGCCAGCAGTTTTATGACAGGGAAGGACTATGGCTACACCTTC
NA,TRBV5-4,NA,TRBJ2-1,CASSLASASRVNEQFF,TGTGCCAGCAGCTTGGCCTCAGCTAGTCGGGTAAATGAGCAGTTCTTC
NA,TRBV5-5,NA,TRBJ1-2,CASSRDTAGGYTF,TGTGCCAGCAGTCGGGACACTGCTGGTGGCTACACCTTC
TRBD2,TRBV5-1,NA,TRBJ2-1,CASSLLTSGITEQFF,TGCGCCAGCAGCTTGCTGACTAGCGGGATCACTGAGCAGTTCTTC
TRBD2,TRBV5-1,NA,TRBJ2-5,CASSPVPVSGGARMETQYF,TGCGCCAGCAGCCCGGTCCCCGTTAGCGGGGGGGCCCGTATGGAGACCCAGTACTTC
NA,TRBV7-2,once,TRBJ2-7,CASSLAPVAYEQYF,TGTGCCAGCAGCTTAGCCCCTGTCGCCTACGAGCAGTACTTC
NA,TRBV6-6,NA,TRBJ2-7,CASSYSPPRSYEQYF,TGTGCCAGCAGTTACTCCCCCCCCCGGTCCTACGAGCAGTACTTC
TRBD1,TRBV11-2,NA,TRBJ1-4,CASSLYPRGRRGEKLFF,TGTGCCAGCAGCTTATATCCCAGGGGGCGGAGAGGTGAAAAACTGTTTTTT
TRBD2,TRBV9,NA,TRBJ2-7,CASSTSGVSEQYF,TGTGCCAGCAGTACTAGCGGGGTTAGCGAGCAGTACTTC
NA,TRBV29-1,NA,TRBJ1-2,CSVLPSNEGSYGYTF,TGCAGCGTGCTCCCTTCTAATGAGGGCTCCTATGGCTACACCTTC
NA,TRBV7-9,NA,TRBJ2-1,CASSRDNNEQFF,TGTGCCAGCAGCCGGGACAACAATGAGCAGTTCTTC
TRBD1,TRBV5-1,once,TRBJ2-3,CASSLVGGPDTQYF,TGCGCCAGCAGCTTAGTAGGGGGCCCAGATACGCAGTATTTT
NA,TRBV7-7,NA,TRBJ2-1,CASSPTGLNEQFF,TGTGCTAGCAGTCCGACAGGTCTCAATGAGCAGTTCTTC
TRBD2,TRBV5-1,NA,TRBJ2-3,CASSKVTLAGALDTQYF,TGCGCCAGCAGCAAAGTCACTCTAGCGGGGGCTTTAGATACGCAGTATTTT
TRBD1,TRBV6-5,NA,TRBJ2-2,CASRPGGRDTGELFF,TGTGCCAGCAGGCCAGGGGGCCGGGACACCGGGGAGCTGTTTTTT
NA,TRBV7-9,NA,TRBJ1-1,CASSRLFGTEAFF,TGTGCCAGCAGCCGGTTGTTCGGCACTGAAGCTTTCTTT
TRBD1,TRBV7-8,once,TRBJ2-3,CASSDRDRPMDTQYF,TGTGCCAGCAGCGACCGGGACAGGCCCATGGATACGCAGTATTTT
TRBD1,TRBV6-1,NA,TRBJ2-2,CASSVGQGTTGELFF,TGTGCCAGCAGTGTGGGACAGGGAACAACCGGGGAGCTGTTTTTT
TRBD1,TRBV11-3,NA,TRBJ2-5,CASSLAPLDRGETQYF,TGTGCCAGCAGCTTAGCCCCCCTCGACAGGGGAGAGACCCAGTACTTC
NA,TRBV19,NA,TRBJ1-4,CASSPWRGHEKLFF,TGTGCCAGTAGTCCCTGGCGGGGCCATGAAAAACTGTTTTTT
NA,TRBV19,NA,TRBJ2-1,CASSRLNNEQFF,TGTGCCAGTAGCCGACTAAACAATGAGCAGTTCTTC
NA,TRBV5-1,NA,TRBJ1-2,CASSLAGVNGYTF,TGCGCCAGCAGCTTGGCCGGAGTAAATGGCTACACCTTC
NA,TRBV29-1,NA,TRBJ2-4,CSALGGFLAKNIQYF,TGCAGCGCCCTGGGGGGTTTTCTAGCCAAAAACATTCAGTACTTC
NA,TRBV19,NA,TRBJ1-1,CASSYIAPAEAFF,TGTGCCAGTAGTTATATAGCCCCTGCTGAAGCTTTCTTT
NA,TRBV5-6,NA,TRBJ1-3,CASSLPGGDTGNTIYF,TGTGCCAGCAGCTTGCCTGGGGGGGACACTGGAAACACCATATATTTT
NA,TRBV27,NA,TRBJ1-2,CASSLNTDNYGYTF,TGTGCCAGCAGTTTAAACACAGATAACTATGGCTACACCTTC
TRBD2,TRBV18,NA,TRBJ2-1,CASSPTGTSGYNEQFF,TGTGCCAGCTCACCAACCGGGACTAGCGGATACAATGAGCAGTTCTTC
NA,TRBV2,NA,TRBJ2-3,CASSAVQGTDTQYF,TGTGCCAGCAGTGCGGTACAGGGCACAGATACGCAGTATTTT
NA,TRBV7-3,NA,TRBJ2-3,CASSLLGQLLSDTQYF,TGTGCCAGCAGCTTATTGGGCCAGCTACTCAGCGATACGCAGTATTTT
NA,TRBV29-1,NA,TRBJ2-7,CSARTVFSYEQYF,TGCAGCGCCCGGACAGTTTTCTCCTACGAGCAGTACTTC
NA,TRBV11-2,NA,TRBJ1-3,CASSSHLSQGKAGNTIYF,TGTGCCAGCAGCTCGCACTTGAGTCAGGGGAAGGCTGGAAACACCATATATTTT
TRBD1,TRBV5-1,NA,TRBJ1-2,CASSLGTGDGGYTF,TGCGCCAGCAGCTTGGGGACAGGGGACGGTGGCTACACCTTC